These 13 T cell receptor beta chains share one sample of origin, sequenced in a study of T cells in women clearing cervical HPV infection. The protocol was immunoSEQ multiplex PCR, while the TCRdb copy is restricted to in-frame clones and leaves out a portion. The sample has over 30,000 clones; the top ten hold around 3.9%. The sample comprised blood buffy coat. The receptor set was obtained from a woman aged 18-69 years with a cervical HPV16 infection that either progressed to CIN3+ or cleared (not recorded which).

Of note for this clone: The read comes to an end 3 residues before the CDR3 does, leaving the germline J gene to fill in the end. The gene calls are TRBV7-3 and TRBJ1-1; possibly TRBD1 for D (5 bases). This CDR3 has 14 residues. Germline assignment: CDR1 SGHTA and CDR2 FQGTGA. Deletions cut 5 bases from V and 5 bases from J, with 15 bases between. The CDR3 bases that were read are TGTGCCAGCAGCCTAGGGGCGGAACGGACTGAA. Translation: CASSLGAERTE. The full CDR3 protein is CASSLGAERTEAFF.

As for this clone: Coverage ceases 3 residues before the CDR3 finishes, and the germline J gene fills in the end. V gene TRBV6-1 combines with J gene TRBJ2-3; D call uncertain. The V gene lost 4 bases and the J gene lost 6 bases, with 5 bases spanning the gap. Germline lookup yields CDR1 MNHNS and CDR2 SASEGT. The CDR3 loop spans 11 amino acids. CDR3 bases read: TGTGCCAGCAGTGCTCTTGATACG. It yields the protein CASSALDT. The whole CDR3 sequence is CASSALDTQYF.

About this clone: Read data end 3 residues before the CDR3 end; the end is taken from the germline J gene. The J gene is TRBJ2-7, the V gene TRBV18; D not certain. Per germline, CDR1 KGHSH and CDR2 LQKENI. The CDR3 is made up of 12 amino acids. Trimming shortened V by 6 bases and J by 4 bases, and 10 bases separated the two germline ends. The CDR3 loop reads CASSAALYEQYF. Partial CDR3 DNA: TGTGCCAGCTCCGCTGCGTTATACGAG.

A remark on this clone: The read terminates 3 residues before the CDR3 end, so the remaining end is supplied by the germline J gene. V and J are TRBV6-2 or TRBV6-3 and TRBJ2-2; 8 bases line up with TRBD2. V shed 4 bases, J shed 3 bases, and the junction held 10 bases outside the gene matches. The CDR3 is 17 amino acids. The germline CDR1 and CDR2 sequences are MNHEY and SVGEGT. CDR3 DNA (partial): TGTGCCAGCAGTTGGGAGAGCGGGGGATTTTACACCGGGGAG. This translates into CASSWESGGFYTGE. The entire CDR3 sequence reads CASSWESGGFYTGELFF.

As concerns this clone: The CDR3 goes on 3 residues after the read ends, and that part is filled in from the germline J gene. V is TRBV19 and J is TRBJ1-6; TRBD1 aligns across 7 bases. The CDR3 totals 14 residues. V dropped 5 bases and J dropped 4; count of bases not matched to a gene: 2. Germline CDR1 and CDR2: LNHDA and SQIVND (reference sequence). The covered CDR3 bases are TGTGCCAGTAGTCTGGGACAGTATAATTCACCC. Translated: CASSLGQYNSP. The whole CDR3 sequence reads CASSLGQYNSPLHF.

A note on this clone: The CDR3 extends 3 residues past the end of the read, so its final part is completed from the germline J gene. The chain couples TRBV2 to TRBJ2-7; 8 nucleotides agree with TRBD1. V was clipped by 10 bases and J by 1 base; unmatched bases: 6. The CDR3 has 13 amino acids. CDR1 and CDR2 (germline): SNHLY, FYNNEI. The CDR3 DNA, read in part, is TGTGCCATCGGACAGGGTGGGTCCTACGAG. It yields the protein CAIGQGGSYE. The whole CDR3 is CAIGQGGSYEQYF.

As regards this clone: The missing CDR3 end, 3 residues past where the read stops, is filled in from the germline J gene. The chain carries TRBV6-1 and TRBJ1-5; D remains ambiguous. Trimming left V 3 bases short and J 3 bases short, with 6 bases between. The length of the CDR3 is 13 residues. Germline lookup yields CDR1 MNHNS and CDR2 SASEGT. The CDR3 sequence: CASSEQNNQPQHF. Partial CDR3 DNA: TGTGCCAGCAGTGAGCAGAACAATCAGCCC.

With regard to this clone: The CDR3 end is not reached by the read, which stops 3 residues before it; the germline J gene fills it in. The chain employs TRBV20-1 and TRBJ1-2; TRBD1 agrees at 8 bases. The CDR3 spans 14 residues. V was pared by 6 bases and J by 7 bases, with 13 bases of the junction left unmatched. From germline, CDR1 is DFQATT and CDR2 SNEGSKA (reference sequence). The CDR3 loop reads CSARPQGVGGGYTF. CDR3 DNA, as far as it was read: TGCAGTGCCAGGCCACAGGGGGTGGGGGGTGGC.

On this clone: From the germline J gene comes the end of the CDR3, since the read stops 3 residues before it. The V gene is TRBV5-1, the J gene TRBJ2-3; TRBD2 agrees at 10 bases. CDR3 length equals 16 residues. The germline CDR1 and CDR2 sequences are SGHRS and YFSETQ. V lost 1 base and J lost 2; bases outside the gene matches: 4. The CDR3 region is CASSLLAGVDTDTQYF. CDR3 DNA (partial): TGCGCCAGCAGCTTGCTAGCGGGGGTGGACACAGATACG. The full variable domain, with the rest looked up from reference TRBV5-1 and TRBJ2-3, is KAGVTQTPRYLIKTRGQQVTLSCSPISGHRSVSWYQQTPGQGLQFLFEYFSETQRNKGNFPGRFSGRQFSNSRSEMNVSTLELGDSALYLCASSLLAGVDTDTQYFGPGTRLTVL.

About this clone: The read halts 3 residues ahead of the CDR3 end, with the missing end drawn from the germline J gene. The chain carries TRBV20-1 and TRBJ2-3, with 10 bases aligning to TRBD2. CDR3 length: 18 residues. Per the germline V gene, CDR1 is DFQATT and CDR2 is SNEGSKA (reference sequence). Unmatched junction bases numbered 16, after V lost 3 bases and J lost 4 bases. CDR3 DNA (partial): TGCAGTGCTAGTGAGTTTACTAGCGGGACCCTTTTGTCAGATACG. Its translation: CSASEFTSGTLLSDT. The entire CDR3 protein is CSASEFTSGTLLSDTQYF.

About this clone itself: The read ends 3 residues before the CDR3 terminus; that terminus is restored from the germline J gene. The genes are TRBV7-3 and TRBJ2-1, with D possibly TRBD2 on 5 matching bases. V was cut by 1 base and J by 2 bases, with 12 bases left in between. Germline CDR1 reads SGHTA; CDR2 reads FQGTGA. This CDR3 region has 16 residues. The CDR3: CASSLNRVAPYNEQFF. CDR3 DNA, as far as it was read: TGTGCCAGCAGCTTAAATAGGGTAGCGCCCTACAATGAG.

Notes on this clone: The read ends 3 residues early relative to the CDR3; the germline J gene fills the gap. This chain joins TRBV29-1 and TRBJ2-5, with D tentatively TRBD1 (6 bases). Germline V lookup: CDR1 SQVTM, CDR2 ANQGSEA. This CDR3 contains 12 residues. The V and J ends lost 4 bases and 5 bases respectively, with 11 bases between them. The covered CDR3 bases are TGCAGCGTTGTGGACAGACAGGAGACC. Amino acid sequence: CSVVDRQET. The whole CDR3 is CSVVDRQETQYF.

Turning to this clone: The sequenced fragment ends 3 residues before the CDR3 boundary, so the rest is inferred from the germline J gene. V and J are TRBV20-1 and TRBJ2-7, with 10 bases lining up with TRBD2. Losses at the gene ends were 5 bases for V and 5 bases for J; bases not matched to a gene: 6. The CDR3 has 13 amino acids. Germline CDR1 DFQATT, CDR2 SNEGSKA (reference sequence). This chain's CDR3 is CSALSGGADEQYF. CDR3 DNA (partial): TGCAGTGCTTTGAGCGGGGGGGCCGACGAG.